This T cell receptor (beta chain) was documented in a study of blood T cell repertoires in COVID-19 (TCRdb year 2020). Describing the broader study: Collaborator samples came from the United States, Italy and Spain and covered acute and convalescent phases of COVID-19. The material from the prospective study consisted of cDNA or gDNA derived from T cells, B-cell-depleted T cells, or PBMCs. Subjects who had been exposed to COVID-19, were actively infected with it, or had recovered from it provided the deeply sampled blood TCRbeta repertoires that made up the dataset. The repertoires were made available in a free public database intended to serve as a resource for research on the immune response to SARS-CoV-2. The samples were drawn from two sources: the first 160 participants of the ongoing ImmuneRACE study, and fewer than 1,500 subjects contributed by 6 global collaborators. Sample metadata almost always included a de-identified subject ID, COVID-19 status, age in years and sex. Where available, HLA class I and class II types were taken from metadata supplied by the sample provider and were not determined by assay-based typing. The study at large found these results: The quantity of clinical and demographic metadata differed by source and by participant and was supplied without curation.

CDR1 and CDR2, looked up from the germline V gene (reference sequence), are LGHDT and YNNKEL. V and J are truncated by 1 base and 7 bases respectively, leaving an intervening sequence of 16 bases. The CDR3, from cysteine to phenylalanine, totals 15 residues. Just the 45-base CDR3 DNA is kept, in frame starting at base 1. The collaborating institutions used their own protocols to collect whole blood in K2EDTA tubes. For TCRbeta analysis, collaborators shipped samples as frozen whole blood, isolated PBMCs, or DNA extracted from either of those sample types. Turning to this clone: No antigen is known for it. Per-base quality was not reported, and no clone a single base away is much larger than it.

TCRbeta CDR3 regions were amplified from genomic DNA using the immunoSEQ Assay, a bias-controlled multiplex PCR. Processing in the source paper ran as follows. Nucleated cell counts per sample were estimated from amplification of reference gene primers within the assay. To quantify the absolute abundance of each unique TCRbeta CDR3 rearrangement, sequence reads were collapsed and filtered. For each sample, productive Simpson clonality was calculated as the square root of Simpson's diversity index over productive rearrangements. Not all clones reach the TCRdb copy of this immuneACCESS table, which keeps in-frame sequences only. Checked studies attribute under half of the gap to unresolved V genes and leave the rest unexplained. V, J and clone size are those of that table, while D and trimming were read from the DNA. For this sample there are 200,000 or so clones; about 90% appear just once. The ten top clones hold roughly 2% of the sample.

The rearranged segments are TRBV3-1 (or the pseudogene TRBV3-2) and TRBJ1-2; 5 matching bases give a weak D call of TRBD1. The sequence came from a man aged 40-50 years with active or convalescent COVID-19. The specimen sequenced was peripheral blood. The CDR3 reads as follows: CASSQGAGILSGYTF. The nucleotide sequence reads TGTGCCAGCAGCCAAGGGGCAGGGATCTTATCTGGCTACACCTTC.